The present TCR beta chain was sequenced within a study of cytomegalovirus exposure and HLA in healthy donors. Study results and caveats: Subsequent analysis of the 110 or so validation repertoires found a tendency for first-cohort TCR clusters to co-occur.

Produced via immunoSEQ multiplex PCR; TCRdb's table is partial and in-frame only. The repertoire holds roughly 100,000 clones, with 86% as singletons. Concerning this clone itself: Its target is unknown.

The ends lost 4 bases at V and 3 bases at J; junction bases unmatched: 5. CDR1 and CDR2 (germline): SGHDT, YYEEEE. The CDR3 runs 14 residues. The sequence came from a woman aged 18-29 years in good health and CMV-seropositive. Sequencing was carried out using PBMCs. The J gene is TRBJ2-7, the V gene TRBV5-6; 9 nucleotides match TRBD1. CDR3 in amino acids: CASSRTGVRYEQYF. CDR3 bases: TGTGCCAGCAGCAGGACAGGGGTCCGCTACGAGCAGTACTTC.